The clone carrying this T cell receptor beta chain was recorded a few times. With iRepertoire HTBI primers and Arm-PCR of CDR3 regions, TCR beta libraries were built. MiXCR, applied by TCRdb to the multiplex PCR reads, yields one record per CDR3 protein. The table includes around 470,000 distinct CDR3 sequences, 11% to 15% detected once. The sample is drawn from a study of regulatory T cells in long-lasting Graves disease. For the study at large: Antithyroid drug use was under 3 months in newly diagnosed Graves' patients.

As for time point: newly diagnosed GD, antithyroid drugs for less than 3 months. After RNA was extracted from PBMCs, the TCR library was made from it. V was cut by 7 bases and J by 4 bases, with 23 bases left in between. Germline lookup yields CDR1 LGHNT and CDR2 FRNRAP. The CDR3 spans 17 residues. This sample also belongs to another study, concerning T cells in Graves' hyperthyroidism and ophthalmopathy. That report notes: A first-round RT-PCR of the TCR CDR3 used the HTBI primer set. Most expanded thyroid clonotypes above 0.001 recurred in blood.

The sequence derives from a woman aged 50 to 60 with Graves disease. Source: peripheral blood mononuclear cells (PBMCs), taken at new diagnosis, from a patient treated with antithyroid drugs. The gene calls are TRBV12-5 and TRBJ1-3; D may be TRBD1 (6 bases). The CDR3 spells CASVPREGGARGNTIYF. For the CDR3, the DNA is TGTGCTAGTGTCCCAAGGGAGGGGGGGGCAAGGGGAAACACCATATATTTT.